Presented here are 28 T cell receptor beta chains from one specimen sequenced in a study of tumor and adjacent non-tumor tissue in lung cancer. The template was RNA from unsorted bulk tissue. More than 3 cm separated this lung sample from the edge of the tumor. A modified ARM-PCR protocol with three rounds of nested PCR amplified TCRbeta. From the multiplex PCR reads, TCRdb called clonotypes with MiXCR, one entry per CDR3 protein. The table includes about 50,000 distinct CDR3 sequences, just under 75% detected once. Material for sequencing was distant non-tumor lung tissue. Every receptor here comes from a woman aged 60-70 years with non-small cell lung cancer.

The chain joins TRBV4-3 to TRBJ2-7; perhaps TRBD2 as D (5 bases). The V gene lost 11 bases and the J gene lost 0 bases, with 23 bases spanning the gap. Germline V gene lookup returns CDR1 LGHNA and CDR2 YSLEER. This CDR3 has 16 residues. The CDR3 DNA is TGCGCCTACAGCCAAGATCCAAGTGGGAGCTCCTACGAGCAGTACTTC. Translated: CAYSQDPSGSSYEQYF.

This clonotype has more than one count but fewer than ten. The chain carries TRBV10-2 and TRBJ1-1, with 8 bases matching TRBD1. CDR3 length: 13 residues. Germline-derived CDR1 and CDR2 are WSHSY and SAAADI. J lost 4 bases, V lost 10 bases, and 8 bases had no gene match. CDR3: CANRDRQLTEAFF. CDR3 bases: TGCGCCAACAGGGACAGGCAACTCACTGAAGCTTTCTTT.

This chain joins TRBV20-1 and TRBJ2-5; 8 nucleotides agree with TRBD1. J gave up 6 bases and V 0 bases, and 6 bases lay outside the gene matches. The CDR3 loop spans 14 amino acids. Germline values: CDR1 DFQATT, CDR2 SNEGSKA (reference sequence). The CDR3 coding sequence is TGCAGTGCTAGAGATCAGGGGGCGCGGCAGACCCAGTACTTC. It is translated as CSARDQGARQTQYF.

This clonotype was counted at least ten times. This chain joins TRBV5-1 and TRBJ2-1, with D possibly matching TRBD1 (6 bases). CDR3 length equals 15 residues. Trimming pared 4 bases from V and 7 bases from J, leaving 18 bases between. Germline CDR1 reads SGHRS; CDR2 reads YFSETQ. DNA of the CDR3: TGCGCCAGCAGCCCCCAGGGGTACGTGTGGAATGAGCAGTTCTTC. It codes for CASSPQGYVWNEQFF.

V and J are TRBV11-2 and TRBJ2-3; D is undetermined. The CDR3 length is 15 residues. The germline V gene has CDR1 SGHAT and CDR2 FQNNGV. V was clipped by 10 bases and J by 2 bases, with 19 bases between them. The CDR3 nucleotides read TGTGCCAACGGCGCTACCGGAACGGCCACAGATACGCAGTATTTT. This gives the protein CANGATGTATDTQYF. Full variable domain (outside the CDR3, taken from reference TRBV11-2 and TRBJ2-3): EAGVAQSPRYKIIEKRQSVAFWCNPISGHATLYWYQQILGQGPKLLIQFQNNGVVDDSQLPKDRFSAERLKGVDSTLKIQPAKLEDSAVYLCANGATGTATDTQYFGPGTRLTVL.

The chain is built from TRBV11-2 and TRBJ2-3; 13 bases align to TRBD2. The CDR3 is made up of 15 amino acids. Germline V CDR1 and CDR2: SGHAT, FQNNGV. The ends lost 4 bases at V and 3 bases at J; junction bases unmatched: 1. The CDR3 loop is CASSSLAGGTDTQYF. CDR3 nucleotides: TGTGCCAGCAGCTCACTAGCGGGGGGGACAGATACGCAGTATTTT. Using reference TRBV11-2 and TRBJ2-3 for the parts outside the CDR3, the full variable domain is EAGVAQSPRYKIIEKRQSVAFWCNPISGHATLYWYQQILGQGPKLLIQFQNNGVVDDSQLPKDRFSAERLKGVDSTLKIQPAKLEDSAVYLCASSSLAGGTDTQYFGPGTRLTVL.

Details on this clonotype: One junction end does not reproduce the germline sequence, and a read error may be involved. The chain joins TRBV6-1 to TRBJ2-1; D is unclear. Germline CDR1 reads MNHNS; CDR2 reads SASEGT. CDR3 length: 15 residues. The CDR3: CASGSQDPGRNEQSF. Written as DNA, the CDR3 is TGTGCCAGCGGCAGTCAGGACCCCGGACGCAATGAGCAGTCCTTC.

This clonotype was recorded a few times. The chain uses TRBV5-1 and TRBJ2-7, with D perhaps assigned TRBD1 or TRBD2 (5 bases each). From germline, CDR1 is SGHRS and CDR2 YFSETQ. The CDR3 is 14 amino acids. The ends were cut back, 2 bases at V and 2 bases at J, with 11 bases in the middle. DNA for the CDR3: TGCGCCAGCAGCTTAACCGGGACCCCCTACGAGCAGTACTTC. Translating gives CASSLTGTPYEQYF.

Points on this clonotype: This may be a read error, as it is one base from a much larger clone. J is TRBJ2-5 and V is TRBV21-1; the table's D gene call, TRBD1, was not cross checked with the DNA. TRBV21-1 has pseudogene status. The CDR3 consists of 13 residues. CDR3 in DNA: TGTGCCAGCATCACCAACCCTGAAGAGACCCAGTACTTC. Translated: CASITNPEETQYF.

A word on this clonotype: A much larger clone lies a single base off, so this may be a read error. The V gene is TRBV11-1, the J gene TRBJ1-1; D is undetermined. This CDR3 has 14 residues. Germline V gives CDR1 SGHAT, CDR2 FQDESV (reference sequence). The CDR3 sequence is CASSSSGINTEVFF. The CDR3 region has the DNA TGTGCCAGCAGCTCGAGCGGTATAAACACTGAAGTTTTCTTT. Together with reference TRBV11-1 and TRBJ1-1, the CDR3 gives the full variable domain: EAEVAQSPRYKITEKSQAVAFWCDPISGHATLYWYRQILGQGPELLVQFQDESVVDDSQLPKDRFSAERLKGVDSTLKIQPAELGDSAMYLCASSSSGINTEVFFGQGTRLTVV.

In this sample, this clonotype turned up many times. The chain couples TRBV20-1 to TRBJ1-6; TRBD1 might be the D (6 bases). The CDR3 is 18 amino acids. Germline assignment: CDR1 DFQATT and CDR2 SNEGSKA (reference sequence). V gave up 1 base and J gave up 4 bases, with 20 bases separating them. CDR3 coding DNA: TGCAGTGCTAGAGGCTTTACCACCGGGACACAATATAATTCACCCCTCCACTTT. Translating it yields CSARGFTTGTQYNSPLHF.

This clonotype showed up many times. The chain joins TRBV6-2 or TRBV6-3 to TRBJ1-2; D remains ambiguous. The V and J ends lost 0 bases and 7 bases respectively, with 9 bases between them. The CDR3 is 13 residues long. CDR1 and CDR2 from the germline V gene are MNHEY and SVGEGT. This CDR3 is CASSYSGNPGYTF. The CDR3 bases are TGTGCCAGCAGTTACTCGGGGAATCCTGGCTACACCTTC.

V is TRBV28 and J is TRBJ2-3, with D maybe TRBD1 (6 bases). Germline V gene data show CDR1 as MDHEN and CDR2 as SYDVKM. The CDR3 spans 15 residues. The germline V and J ends were trimmed by 6 bases and 5 bases, with 18 bases remaining between them. The CDR3, as DNA: TGTGCCAGCAGACCTGGGGGCTCGTGCCTAGATACGCAGTATTTT. Translation: CASRPGGSCLDTQYF. Combining the CDR3 with reference TRBV28 and TRBJ2-3 gives the whole variable domain DVKVTQSSRYLVKRTGEKVFLECVQDMDHENMFWYRQDPGLGLRLIYFSYDVKMKEKGDIPEGYSVSREKKERFSLILESASTNQTSMYLCASRPGGSCLDTQYFGPGTRLTVL.

This chain uses TRBV5-5 with TRBJ2-5; D gene uncertain. This CDR3 comprises 16 residues. The V end was cut by 5 bases, the J end by 2 bases, with 19 bases between. CDR1 and CDR2 (germline): SGHKS, YYEKEE (reference sequence). CDR3 coding DNA: TGTGCCAGCAGTGACGGAGTATTCGGCATTCAAGAGACCCAGTACTTC. Translated, it gives CASSDGVFGIQETQYF.

This clonotype was picked up many times. The chain joins TRBV6-2 or TRBV6-3 to TRBJ2-3; D remains unclear. Germline V gene lookup returns CDR1 MNHEY and CDR2 SVGEGT. This CDR3 has 15 residues. Between the trimmed V and J ends, which lost 4 bases and 1 base, there was a span of 12 bases. CDR3 sequence (DNA): TGTGCCAGCAGTTCCCGACTTGACCGCACAGATACGCAGTATTTT. Translating gives CASSSRLDRTDTQYF.

On this clonotype itself: Here the CDR3 omits its conserved ending phenylalanine or tryptophan, so a read error is the likely source. The chain employs TRBV4-3 and TRBJ2-3; D might be TRBD2 (6 bases). This CDR3 spans 16 amino acids. Trimming cost V 4 bases and J 2 bases, with 16 bases left between them. Germline assignment: CDR1 LGHNA and CDR2 YSLEER. The CDR3: CASSPLAGGVTDTQYL. In DNA, the CDR3 is TGCGCCAGCAGCCCACTAGCAGGAGGAGTCACAGATACGCAGTATTTG.

Note on this clonotype: This may arise from a read error, as a much more abundant clone is one base away. This sequence joins TRBV7-9 and TRBJ1-5, with 7 bases lining up with TRBD1. This CDR3 has 14 amino acids. CDR1 is SEHNR, CDR2 FQNEAQ, per germline (reference sequence). The CDR3 DNA sequence: TGTGTCAGCAGCTTCGGAGACAGGGTTGAGCCCCAGCATTTT. Its translation is CVSSFGDRVEPQHF.

As concerns this clonotype: A read error may be the cause here, since a much bigger clone is one base away. The chain combines TRBV5-1 with TRBJ1-1; 7 bases line up with TRBD1. CDR1 is SGHRS and CDR2 is YFSETQ in the germline V gene. The trim removed 6 bases at V and 6 bases at J, leaving 11 bases unmatched. This CDR3 spans 14 amino acids. The chain's CDR3 is CASNSLRQGSEAFF. Here the CDR3 DNA reads TGCGCCAGCAACTCCCTCAGACAGGGATCTGAAGCTTTCTTT. The complete variable domain, with remaining parts taken from reference TRBV5-1 and TRBJ1-1, reads KAGVTQTPRYLIKTRGQQVTLSCSPISGHRSVSWYQQTPGQGLQFLFEYFSETQRNKGNFPGRFSGRQFSNSRSEMNVSTLELGDSALYLCASNSLRQGSEAFFGQGTRLTVV.

Points on this clonotype: The conserved phenylalanine or tryptophan normally closing the CDR3 is absent here, so this likely arose from a read error. In DNA, the CDR3 is TGTGCCAGGAGCTTAGATACGGGATCCTACGAGCAGTACTTG. Amino acids: CARSLDTGSYEQYL. The genes are TRBV11-3 and TRBJ2-7, with D possibly being TRBD2 (5 bases). The CDR3 runs to 14 residues. Germline V gives CDR1 SGHNT, CDR2 YENEEA.

As concerns this clonotype: Being one base from a much bigger clone, this may be a read error. The chain has TRBV28 and TRBJ1-5, with D uncertain. Between the trimmed V and J ends, which lost 7 bases and 1 base, there was a span of 17 bases. Germline-derived CDR1 and CDR2 are MDHEN and SYDVKM. The CDR3 loop spans 16 amino acids. CDR3 sequence: CASNFRPRRSNQPQHF. For the CDR3, the DNA is TGTGCCAGCAATTTCCGTCCCCGGAGGAGCAATCAGCCCCAGCATTTT.

Comments on this clonotype: An end of the junction differs from the germline gene, which may be a read error. The chain couples TRBV6-2 or TRBV6-3 to TRBJ2-4; D possibly corresponds to TRBD1 (5 bases). CDR1 and CDR2 from the germline V gene are MNHEY and SVGEGT. The CDR3 sequence is 17 residues long. As DNA, the CDR3 is TGTGCCAGCAGTTACGCATTGTCAGGGATCGCCCAAAACGTTCAGTACTTC. Its translation: CASSYALSGIAQNVQYF.

Concerning this clonotype: At one of its ends the junction is not consistent with the germline gene, which may arise from a read error. The chain joins TRBV11-3 to TRBJ1-1; no firm D call. The CDR3 loop spans 14 amino acids. Germline V gives CDR1 SGHNT, CDR2 YENEEA. The DNA for the CDR3 is TGCGCAAGCAGCTTGGGTCGGCTGAACGCTGAAGCTTCCTTT. Protein: CASSLGRLNAEASF.

Concerning this clonotype itself: A junction boundary mismatches the germline segment, possibly from a read error. The J gene is TRBJ1-1, the V gene TRBV6-6; D ambiguous. CDR3 length: 13 residues. The germline gives CDR1 MNHNY, CDR2 SVGAGI (reference sequence). CDR3 sequence reads: CASSIEVNTGAFF. Here the CDR3 DNA reads TGTGCCAGCAGTATCGAAGTGAATACTGGAGCTTTCTTT.

This clonotype was seen a few times. The DNA is omitted, as the CDR3 cannot be located on it reliably, and the CDR3 follows TCRdb's listing. The chain recombines TRBV28 with TRBJ1-5; TRBD1, as called in the table, went unchecked against the DNA. Ends included, the CDR3 has 15 residues. The V gene's germline CDR1 is MDHEN and CDR2 SYDVKM. Here the CDR3 reads CASSLFGQGNQPHHF.

Concerning this clonotype itself: At one boundary the junction diverges from the germline segment, which might be a read error. V and J are TRBV7-7 and TRBJ2-3, with 12 bases fitting TRBD2. The CDR3 runs 18 residues. Germline CDR1 reads SSHAT; CDR2 reads FNYEAQ (reference sequence). The chain's CDR3 is CASSPGLAGRPSTDTQYF. The DNA for the CDR3 is TGTGCTAGCAGCCCCGGACTAGCGGGGCGTCCTAGCACAGATACGCAGTATTTT. The variable domain in full, with the rest retrieved from reference TRBV7-7 and TRBJ2-3, is GAGVSQSPRYKVTKRGQDVTLRCDPISSHATLYWYQQALGQGPEFLTYFNYEAQPDKSGLPSDRFSAERPEGSISTLTIQRTEQRDSAMYRCASSPGLAGRPSTDTQYFGPGTRLTVL.

On this clonotype itself: This CDR3 fails to terminate in the conserved phenylalanine or tryptophan, so it likely reflects a read error. Because the CDR3's place on the DNA is in doubt, the DNA is left out and the CDR3 is given as listed by TCRdb. This chain connects TRBV12-3 or TRBV12-4 to TRBJ2-3; TRBD2 reflects the table's D call only, with no check against the DNA. A total of 16 residues make up the CDR3, ends included. CDR3 sequence reads: CASSTTSRGPTDTHYL.

Ten or more counts support this clonotype. This chain connects TRBV20-1 to TRBJ1-5; D unresolved. The length of the CDR3 is 15 residues. The germline gives CDR1 DFQATT, CDR2 SNEGSKA (reference sequence). Trimming shortened V by 1 base and J by 2 bases, and 12 bases separated the two germline ends. CDR3 amino acids: CSARGQSIGNQPQHF. The CDR3 coding sequence is TGCAGTGCTAGAGGACAATCTATCGGCAATCAGCCCCAGCATTTT.

This clonotype was counted a few times. Germline is not matched at one junction end, which may reflect a read error. V gene TRBV12-3 or TRBV12-4 combines with J gene TRBJ2-4; D may be TRBD1 (6 bases). This CDR3 contains 15 residues. Here the CDR3 DNA reads TGTGCCAGCAGTGCAACAGGGAATGGCAAAAACATTCGGTACTTC. Translating it yields CASSATGNGKNIRYF.